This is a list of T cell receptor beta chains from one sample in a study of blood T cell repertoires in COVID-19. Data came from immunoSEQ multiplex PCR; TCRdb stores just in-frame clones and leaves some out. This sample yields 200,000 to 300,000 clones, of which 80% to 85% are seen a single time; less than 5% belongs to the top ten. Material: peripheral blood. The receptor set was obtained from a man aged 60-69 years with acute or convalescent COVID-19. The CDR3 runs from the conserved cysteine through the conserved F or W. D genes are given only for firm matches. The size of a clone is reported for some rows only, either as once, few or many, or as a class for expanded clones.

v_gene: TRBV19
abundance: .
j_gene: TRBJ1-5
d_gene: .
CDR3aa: CASSTQGRRGAQHF
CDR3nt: TGTGCCAGTAGCACGCAGGGTCGGCGGGGAGCCCAGCATTTT

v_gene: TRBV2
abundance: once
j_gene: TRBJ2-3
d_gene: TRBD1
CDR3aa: CASSFRQGGTDTQYF
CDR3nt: TGTGCCAGCAGTTTCAGACAGGGTGGGACAGATACGCAGTATTTT

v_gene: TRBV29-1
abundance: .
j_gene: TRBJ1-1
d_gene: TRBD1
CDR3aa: CSVEGGTGKEAFF
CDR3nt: TGCAGCGTTGAAGGGGGGACAGGTAAGGAAGCTTTCTTT

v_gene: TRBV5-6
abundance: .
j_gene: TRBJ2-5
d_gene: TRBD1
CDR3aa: CASSWNRGLETQYF
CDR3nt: TGTGCCAGCAGCTGGAACAGGGGGTTGGAGACCCAGTACTTC

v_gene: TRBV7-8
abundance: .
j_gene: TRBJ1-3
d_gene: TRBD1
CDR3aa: CASSLATGGNTIYF
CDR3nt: TGTGCCAGCAGCTTAGCGACAGGGGGAAACACCATATATTTT

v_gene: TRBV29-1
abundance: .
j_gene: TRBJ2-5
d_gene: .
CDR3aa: CSVHFPGQQETQYF
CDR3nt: TGCAGCGTTCATTTCCCGGGACAACAAGAGACCCAGTACTTC

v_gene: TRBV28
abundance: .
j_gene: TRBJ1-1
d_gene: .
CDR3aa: CASSFSALLPRGFF
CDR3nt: TGTGCCAGCAGTTTCTCCGCCCTTCTCCCTAGGGGTTTCTTT

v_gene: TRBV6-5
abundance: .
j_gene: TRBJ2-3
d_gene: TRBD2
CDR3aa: CASLAGAHTDTQYF
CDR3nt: TGTGCCAGCTTAGCGGGAGCCCACACAGATACGCAGTATTTT

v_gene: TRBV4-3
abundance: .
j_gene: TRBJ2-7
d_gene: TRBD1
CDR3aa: CASSQDGQGLSVQYF
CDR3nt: TGCGCCAGCAGCCAAGATGGACAGGGTCTGTCGGTGCAGTACTTC

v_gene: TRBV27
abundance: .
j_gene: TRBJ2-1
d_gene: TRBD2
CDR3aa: CASSIGLAGSLEQFF
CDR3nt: TGTGCCAGCAGTATCGGACTAGCGGGGTCTCTGGAGCAGTTCTTC

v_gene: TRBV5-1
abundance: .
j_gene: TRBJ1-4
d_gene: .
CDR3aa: CASSPDGLKGEKLFF
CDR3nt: TGCGCCAGCAGCCCAGACGGACTGAAAGGTGAAAAACTGTTTTTT

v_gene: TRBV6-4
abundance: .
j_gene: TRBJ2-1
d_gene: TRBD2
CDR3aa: CASSDWASGSRDEQFF
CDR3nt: TGTGCCAGCAGTGATTGGGCTAGCGGGAGCAGAGATGAGCAGTTCTTC